The present entry profiles one T cell receptor beta chain with its context. Extracted RNA was reverse transcribed, and the resulting cDNA served as sequencing template. Measured with immunoSEQ multiplex PCR; TCRdb has only the in-frame clones, and not every one. Among 200,000 or so clones listed, approximately 38% were seen once. The data derive from a study of CD8+ T cells in alopecia areata. For the study at large: Among treated patients, oral tofacitinib was administered at 5 to 10 mg twice daily.

Treatment: oral pan-JAK inhibitor, 5-10 mg twice daily. The germline V and J ends were trimmed by 5 bases and 4 bases, with 9 bases remaining between them. The CDR3 totals 12 residues. Germline CDR1 is SEHNR and CDR2 is FQNEAQ (reference sequence). V gene TRBV7-9 combines with J gene TRBJ2-7; D perhaps matches TRBD2 (5 bases). The clonotype originates from a human donor with alopecia areata. The sequenced sample was CD4+ T cells sorted from blood, obtained at approximately week 30, from a patient treated with tofacitinib. The DNA for the CDR3 is TGTGCCAGCAGCCACCGAGGGTACGAGCAGTACTTC. Protein: CASSHRGYEQYF. The variable domain in full, completed from reference TRBV7-9 and TRBJ2-7, reads DTGVSQNPRHKITKRGQNVTFRCDPISEHNRLYWYRQTLGQGPEFLTYFQNEAQLEKSRLLSDRFSAERPKGSFSTLEIQRTEQGDSAMYLCASSHRGYEQYFGPGTRLTVT.